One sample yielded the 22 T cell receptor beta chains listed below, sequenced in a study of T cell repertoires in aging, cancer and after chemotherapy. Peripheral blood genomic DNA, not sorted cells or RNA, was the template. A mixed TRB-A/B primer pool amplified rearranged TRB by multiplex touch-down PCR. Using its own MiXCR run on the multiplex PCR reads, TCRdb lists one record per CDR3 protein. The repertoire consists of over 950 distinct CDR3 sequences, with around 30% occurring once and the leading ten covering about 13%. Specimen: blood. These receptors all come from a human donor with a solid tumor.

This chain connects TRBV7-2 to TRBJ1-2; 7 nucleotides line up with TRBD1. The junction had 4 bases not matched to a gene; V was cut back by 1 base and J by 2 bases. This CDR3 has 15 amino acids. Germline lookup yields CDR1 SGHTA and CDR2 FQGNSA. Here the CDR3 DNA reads TGTGCCAGCAGCTTAGAGTCAGGGGGGAACTATGGCTACACCTTC. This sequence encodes CASSLESGGNYGYTF.

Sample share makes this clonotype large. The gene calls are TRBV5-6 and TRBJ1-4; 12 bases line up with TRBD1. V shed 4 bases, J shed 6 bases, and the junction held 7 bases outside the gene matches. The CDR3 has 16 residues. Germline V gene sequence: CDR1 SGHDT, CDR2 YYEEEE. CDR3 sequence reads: CASSTGTGGRDEKLFF. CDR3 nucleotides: TGTGCCAGCAGCACCGGGACAGGGGGCAGAGATGAAAAACTGTTTTTT.

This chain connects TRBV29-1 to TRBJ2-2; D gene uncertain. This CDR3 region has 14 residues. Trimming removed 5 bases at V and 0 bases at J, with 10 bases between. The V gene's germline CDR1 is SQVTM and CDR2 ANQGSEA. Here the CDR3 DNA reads TGCAGCGTTATAATGAACGCGAACACCGGGGAGCTGTTTTTT. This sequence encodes CSVIMNANTGELFF.

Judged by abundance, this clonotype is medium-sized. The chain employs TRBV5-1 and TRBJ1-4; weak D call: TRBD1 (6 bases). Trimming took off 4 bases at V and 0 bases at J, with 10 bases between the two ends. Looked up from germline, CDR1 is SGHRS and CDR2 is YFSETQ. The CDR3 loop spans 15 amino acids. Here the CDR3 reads CASSPGQSTNEKLFF. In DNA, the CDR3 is TGCGCCAGCAGCCCGGGACAATCAACTAATGAAAAACTGTTTTTT.

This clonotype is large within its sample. The DNA of the CDR3 is TGTGCCAGCAGCCCCCGGGACAGGGGTAACACTGAAGCTTTCTTT. As protein: CASSPRDRGNTEAFF. The J gene is TRBJ1-1, the V gene TRBV6-5, with 10 positions matching TRBD1. This CDR3 is built from 15 residues. V lost 6 bases to trimming and J lost 2 bases; unmatched junction nucleotides: 6. Germline V CDR1 and CDR2: MNHEY, SVGAGI.

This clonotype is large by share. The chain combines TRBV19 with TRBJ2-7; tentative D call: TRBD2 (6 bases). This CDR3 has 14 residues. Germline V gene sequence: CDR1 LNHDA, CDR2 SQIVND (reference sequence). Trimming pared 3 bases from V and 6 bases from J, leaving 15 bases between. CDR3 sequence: CASSIPGTLREQYF. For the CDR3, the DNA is TGTGCCAGTAGTATCCCCGGGACTCTCCGCGAGCAGTACTTC.

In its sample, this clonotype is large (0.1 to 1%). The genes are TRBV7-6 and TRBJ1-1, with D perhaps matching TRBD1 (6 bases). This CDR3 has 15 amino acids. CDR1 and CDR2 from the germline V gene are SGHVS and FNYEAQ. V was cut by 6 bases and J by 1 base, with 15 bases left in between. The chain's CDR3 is CASRRGTTPNTEAFF. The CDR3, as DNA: TGTGCCAGCAGACGCGGGACAACCCCGAACACTGAAGCTTTCTTT.

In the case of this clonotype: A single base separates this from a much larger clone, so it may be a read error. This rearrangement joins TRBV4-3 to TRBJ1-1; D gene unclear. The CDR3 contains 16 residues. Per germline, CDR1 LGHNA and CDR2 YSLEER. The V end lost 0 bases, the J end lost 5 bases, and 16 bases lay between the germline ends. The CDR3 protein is CASSQDRTVLGTEAFF. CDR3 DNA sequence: TGCGCCAGCAGCCAAGATAGGACGGTGTTGGGGACTGAAGCTTTCTTT.

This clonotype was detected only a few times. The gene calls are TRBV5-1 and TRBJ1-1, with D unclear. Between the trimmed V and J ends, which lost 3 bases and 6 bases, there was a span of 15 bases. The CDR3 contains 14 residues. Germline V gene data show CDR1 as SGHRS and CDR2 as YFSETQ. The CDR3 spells CASSSPGLKSEAFF. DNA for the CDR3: TGCGCCAGCAGCTCCCCCGGACTTAAGTCTGAAGCTTTCTTT.

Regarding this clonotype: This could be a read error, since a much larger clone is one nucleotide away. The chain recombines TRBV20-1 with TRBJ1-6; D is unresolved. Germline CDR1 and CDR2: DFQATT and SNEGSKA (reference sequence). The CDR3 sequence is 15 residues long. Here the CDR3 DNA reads TGCAGTGCTAGTTTCCGAAGCTCCTATAATTTACCCCTCCACTTT. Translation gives CSASFRSSYNLPLHF.

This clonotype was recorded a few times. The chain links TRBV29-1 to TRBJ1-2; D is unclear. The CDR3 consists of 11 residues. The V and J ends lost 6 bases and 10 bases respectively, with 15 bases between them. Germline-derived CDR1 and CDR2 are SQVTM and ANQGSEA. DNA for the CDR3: TGCAGCGTCCTGACATACTATAACTACACCTTC. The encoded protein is CSVLTYYNYTF.

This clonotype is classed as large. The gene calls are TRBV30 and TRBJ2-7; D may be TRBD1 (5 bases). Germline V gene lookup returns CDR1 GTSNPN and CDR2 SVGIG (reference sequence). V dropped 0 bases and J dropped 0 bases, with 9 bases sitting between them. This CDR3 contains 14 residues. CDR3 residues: CAWSVGAVSYEQYF. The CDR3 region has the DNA TGTGCCTGGAGTGTAGGGGCAGTCTCCTACGAGCAGTACTTC. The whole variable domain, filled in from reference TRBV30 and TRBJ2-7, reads SQTIHQWPATLVQPVGSPLSLECTVEGTSNPNLYWYRQAAGRGLQLLFYSVGIGQISSEVPQNLSASRPQDRQFILSSKKLLLSDSGFYLCAWSVGAVSYEQYFGPGTRLTVT.

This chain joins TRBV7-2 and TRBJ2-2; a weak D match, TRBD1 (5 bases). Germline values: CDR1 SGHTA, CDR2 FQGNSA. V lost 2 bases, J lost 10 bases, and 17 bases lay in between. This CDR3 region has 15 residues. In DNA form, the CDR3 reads TGTGCCAGCAGCTTACAGGGTCCTAACACCAAGGAGCTGTTTTTT. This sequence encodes CASSLQGPNTKELFF.

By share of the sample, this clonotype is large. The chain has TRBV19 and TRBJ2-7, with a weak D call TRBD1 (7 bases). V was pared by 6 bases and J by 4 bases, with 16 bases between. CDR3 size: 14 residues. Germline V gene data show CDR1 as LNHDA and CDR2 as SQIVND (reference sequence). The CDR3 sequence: CASSGAQGGYEQYF. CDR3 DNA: TGTGCCAGTAGCGGGGCCCAGGGGGGTTACGAGCAGTACTTC.

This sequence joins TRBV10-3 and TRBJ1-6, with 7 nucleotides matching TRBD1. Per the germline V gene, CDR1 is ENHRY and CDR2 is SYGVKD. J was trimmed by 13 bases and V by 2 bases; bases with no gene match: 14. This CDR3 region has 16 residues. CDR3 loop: CAISEVRGTTNYPLHF. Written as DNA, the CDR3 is TGTGCCATCAGTGAGGTCAGGGGGACCACTAATTACCCCCTCCACTTT.

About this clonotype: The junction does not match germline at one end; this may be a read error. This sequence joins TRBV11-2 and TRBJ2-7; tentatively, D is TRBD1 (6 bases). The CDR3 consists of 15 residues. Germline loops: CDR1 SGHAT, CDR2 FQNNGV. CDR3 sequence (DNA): TGTGTCAGCCAGCCTGGGCGGATCGCAGGGGTCGAGCAGTACTTC. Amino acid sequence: CVSQPGRIAGVEQYF.

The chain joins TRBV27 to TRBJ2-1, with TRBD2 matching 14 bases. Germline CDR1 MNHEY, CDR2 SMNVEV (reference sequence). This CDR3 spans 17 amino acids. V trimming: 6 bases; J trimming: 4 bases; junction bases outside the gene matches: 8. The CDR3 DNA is TGTGCCAGCAGCCCGGGACTAGCGGGAGCGAATTACAATGAGCAGTTCTTC. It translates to CASSPGLAGANYNEQFF.

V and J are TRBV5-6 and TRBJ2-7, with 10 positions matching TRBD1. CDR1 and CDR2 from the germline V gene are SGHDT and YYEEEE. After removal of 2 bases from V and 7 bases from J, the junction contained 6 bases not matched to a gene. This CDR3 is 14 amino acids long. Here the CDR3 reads CASSLPGTGEEQYF. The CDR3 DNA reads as TGTGCCAGCAGCTTACCCGGGACAGGGGAGGAGCAGTACTTC.

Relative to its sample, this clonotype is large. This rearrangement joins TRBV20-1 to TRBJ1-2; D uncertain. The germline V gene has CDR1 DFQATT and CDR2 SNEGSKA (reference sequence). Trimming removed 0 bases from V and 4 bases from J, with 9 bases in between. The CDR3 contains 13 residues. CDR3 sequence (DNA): TGCAGTGCTAGAGATAGGCAGGCCTATGGCTACACCTTC. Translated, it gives CSARDRQAYGYTF.

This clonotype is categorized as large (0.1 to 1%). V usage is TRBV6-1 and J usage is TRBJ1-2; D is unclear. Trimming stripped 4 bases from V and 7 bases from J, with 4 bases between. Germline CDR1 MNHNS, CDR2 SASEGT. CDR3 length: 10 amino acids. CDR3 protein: CASSAVGYTF. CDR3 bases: TGTGCCAGCAGTGCCGTTGGCTACACCTTC.

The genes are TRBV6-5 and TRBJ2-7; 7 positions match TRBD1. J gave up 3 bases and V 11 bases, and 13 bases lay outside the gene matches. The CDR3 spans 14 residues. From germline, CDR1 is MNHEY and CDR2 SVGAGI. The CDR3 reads CAAGPLTGIYEQYF. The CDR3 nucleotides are TGTGCCGCCGGACCCCTGACAGGGATCTACGAGCAGTACTTC.

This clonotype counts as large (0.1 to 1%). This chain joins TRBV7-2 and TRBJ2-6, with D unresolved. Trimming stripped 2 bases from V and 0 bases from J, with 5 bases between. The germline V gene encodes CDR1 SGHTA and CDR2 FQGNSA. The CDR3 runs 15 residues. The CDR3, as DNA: TGTGCCAGCAGCTTACGGTCCTCTGGGGCCAACGTCCTGACTTTC. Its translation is CASSLRSSGANVLTF.